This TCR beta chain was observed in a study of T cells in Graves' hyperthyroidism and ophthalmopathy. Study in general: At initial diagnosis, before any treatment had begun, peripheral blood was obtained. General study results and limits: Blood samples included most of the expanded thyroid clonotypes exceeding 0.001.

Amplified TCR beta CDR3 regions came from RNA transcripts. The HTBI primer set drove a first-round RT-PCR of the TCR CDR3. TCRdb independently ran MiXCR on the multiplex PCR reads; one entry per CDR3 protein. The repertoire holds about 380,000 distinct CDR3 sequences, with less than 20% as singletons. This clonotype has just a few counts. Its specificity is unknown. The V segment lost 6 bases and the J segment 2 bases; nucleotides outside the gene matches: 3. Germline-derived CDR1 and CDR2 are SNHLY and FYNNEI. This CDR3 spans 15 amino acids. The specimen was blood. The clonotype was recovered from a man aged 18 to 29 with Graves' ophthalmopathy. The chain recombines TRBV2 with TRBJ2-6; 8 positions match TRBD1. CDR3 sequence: CASREDRAGANVLTF. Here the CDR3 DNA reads TGTGCCAGCAGGGAGGACAGGGCTGGGGCCAACGTCCTGACTTTC. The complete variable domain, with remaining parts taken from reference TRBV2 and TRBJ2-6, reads EPEVTQTPSHQVTQMGQEVILRCVPISNHLYFYWYRQILGQKVEFLVSFYNNEISEKSEIFDDQFSVERPDGSNFTLKIRSTKLEDSAMYFCASREDRAGANVLTFGAGSRLTVL.